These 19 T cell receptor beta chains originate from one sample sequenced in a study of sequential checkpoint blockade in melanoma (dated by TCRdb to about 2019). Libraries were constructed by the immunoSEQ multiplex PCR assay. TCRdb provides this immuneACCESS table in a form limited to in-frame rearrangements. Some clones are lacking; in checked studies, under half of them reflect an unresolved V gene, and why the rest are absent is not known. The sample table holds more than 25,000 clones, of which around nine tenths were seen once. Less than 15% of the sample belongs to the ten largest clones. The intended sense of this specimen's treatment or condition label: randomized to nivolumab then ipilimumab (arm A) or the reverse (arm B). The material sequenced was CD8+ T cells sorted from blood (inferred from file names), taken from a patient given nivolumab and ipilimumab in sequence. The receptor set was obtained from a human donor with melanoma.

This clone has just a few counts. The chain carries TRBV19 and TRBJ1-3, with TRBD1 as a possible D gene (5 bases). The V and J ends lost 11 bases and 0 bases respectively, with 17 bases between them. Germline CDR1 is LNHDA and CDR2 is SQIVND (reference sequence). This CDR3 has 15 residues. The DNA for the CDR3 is TGTGCCTCAGCCGGGGGGGGACCCTCTGGAAACACCATATATTTT. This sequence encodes CASAGGGPSGNTIYF.

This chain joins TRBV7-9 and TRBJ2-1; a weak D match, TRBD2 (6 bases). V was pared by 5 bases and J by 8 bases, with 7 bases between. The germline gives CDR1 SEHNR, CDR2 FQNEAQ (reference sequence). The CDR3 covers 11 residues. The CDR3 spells CASSRDYEQFF. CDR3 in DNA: TGTGCCAGCAGCCGGGACTATGAGCAGTTCTTC.

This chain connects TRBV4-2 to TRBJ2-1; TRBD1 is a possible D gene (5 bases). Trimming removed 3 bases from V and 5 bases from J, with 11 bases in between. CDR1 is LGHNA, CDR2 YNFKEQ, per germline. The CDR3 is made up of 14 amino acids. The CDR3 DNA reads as TGTGCCAGCAGCCAGTTACAGGCGAACAATGAGCAGTTCTTC. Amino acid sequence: CASSQLQANNEQFF.

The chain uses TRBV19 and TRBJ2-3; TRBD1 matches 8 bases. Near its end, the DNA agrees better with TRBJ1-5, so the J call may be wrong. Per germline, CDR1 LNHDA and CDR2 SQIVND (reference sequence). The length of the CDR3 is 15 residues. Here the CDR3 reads CASSKMTGVADTQHF. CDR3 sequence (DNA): TGTGCCAGTAGCAAAATGACAGGGGTGGCAGATACGCAGCATTTT.

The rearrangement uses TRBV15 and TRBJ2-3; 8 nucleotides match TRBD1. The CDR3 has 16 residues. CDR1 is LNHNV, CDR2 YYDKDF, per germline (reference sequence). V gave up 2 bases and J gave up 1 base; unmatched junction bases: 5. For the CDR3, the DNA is TGTGCCACCAGCAGATCCAGGGGGCCGGGCACAGATACGCAGTATTTT. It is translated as CATSRSRGPGTDTQYF. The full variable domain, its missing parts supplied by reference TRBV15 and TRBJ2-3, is DAMVIQNPRYQVTQFGKPVTLSCSQTLNHNVMYWYQQKSSQAPKLLFHYYDKDFNNEADTPDNFQSRRPNTSFCFLDIRSPGLGDTAMYLCATSRSRGPGTDTQYFGPGTRLTVL.

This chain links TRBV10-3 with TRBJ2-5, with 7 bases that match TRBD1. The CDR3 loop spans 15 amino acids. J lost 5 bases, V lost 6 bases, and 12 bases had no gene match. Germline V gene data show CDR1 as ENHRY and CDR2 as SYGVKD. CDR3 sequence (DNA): TGTGCCATCAGCCCGGGCAGGACAGGCTTGGAGACCCAGTACTTC. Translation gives CAISPGRTGLETQYF.

The CDR3 region is CASSLEASNTDTQYF. The CDR3 DNA sequence: TGTGCCAGCAGCTTAGAGGCTAGTAACACAGATACGCAGTATTTT. The rearrangement links TRBV7-2 to TRBJ2-3; D is unclear. With 1 base removed from V and 2 bases from J, the gap between germline ends came to 10 bases. This CDR3 region has 15 residues. Per germline, CDR1 SGHTA and CDR2 FQGNSA.

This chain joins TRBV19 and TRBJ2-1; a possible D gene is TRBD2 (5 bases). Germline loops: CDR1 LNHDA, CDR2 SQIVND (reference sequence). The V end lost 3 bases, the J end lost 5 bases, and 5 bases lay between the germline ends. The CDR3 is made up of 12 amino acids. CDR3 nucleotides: TGTGCCAGTAGTATCGGGAACAATGAGCAGTTCTTC. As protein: CASSIGNNEQFF.

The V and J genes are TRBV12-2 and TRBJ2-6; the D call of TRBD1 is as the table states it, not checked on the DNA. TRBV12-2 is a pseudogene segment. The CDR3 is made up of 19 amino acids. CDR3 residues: CASRRGEGRGLSGANVLTF. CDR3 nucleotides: TGTGCAAGTCGCCGGGGGGAAGGCAGGGGGCTTAGTGGGGCCAACGTCCTGACTTTC.

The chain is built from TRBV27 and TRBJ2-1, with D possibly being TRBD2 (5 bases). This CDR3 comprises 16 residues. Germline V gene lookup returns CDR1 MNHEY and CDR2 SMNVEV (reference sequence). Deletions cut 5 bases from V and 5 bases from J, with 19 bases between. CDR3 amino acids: CASSPHLGRADNEQFF. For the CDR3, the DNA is TGTGCCAGCAGTCCGCATCTAGGGCGGGCAGACAATGAGCAGTTCTTC.

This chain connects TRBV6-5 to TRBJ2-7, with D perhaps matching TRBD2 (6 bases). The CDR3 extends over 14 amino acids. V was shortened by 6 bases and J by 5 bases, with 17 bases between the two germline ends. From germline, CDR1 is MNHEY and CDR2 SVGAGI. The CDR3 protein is CASSFFRTGDEQYF. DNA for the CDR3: TGTGCCAGCAGCTTTTTTCGGACGGGAGACGAGCAGTACTTC.

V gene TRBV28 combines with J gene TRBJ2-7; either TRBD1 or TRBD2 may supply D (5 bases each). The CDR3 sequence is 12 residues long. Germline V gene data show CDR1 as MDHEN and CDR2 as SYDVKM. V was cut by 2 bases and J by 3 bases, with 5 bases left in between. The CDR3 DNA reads TGTGCCAGCAGTTTAGGGGGCTACGAGCAGTACGTC. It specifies CASSLGGYEQYV.

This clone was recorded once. The CDR3 here is CSAPGTSGNYNEQFF. For the CDR3, the DNA is TGCAGCGCCCCGGGGACTAGCGGGAACTACAATGAGCAGTTCTTC. The chain uses TRBV29-1 and TRBJ2-1; TRBD2 agrees at 13 bases. In germline, CDR1 is SQVTM, CDR2 ANQGSEA. The CDR3 covers 15 residues. V trimming: 7 bases; J trimming: 3 bases; junction bases outside the gene matches: 6.

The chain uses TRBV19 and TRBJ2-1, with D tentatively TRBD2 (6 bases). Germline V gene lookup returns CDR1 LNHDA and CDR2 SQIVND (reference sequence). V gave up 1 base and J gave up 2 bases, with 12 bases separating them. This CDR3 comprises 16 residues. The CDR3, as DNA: TGTGCCAGTAGTATAGGGCGGGGTCCCACCTACAATGAGCAGTTCTTC. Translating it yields CASSIGRGPTYNEQFF.

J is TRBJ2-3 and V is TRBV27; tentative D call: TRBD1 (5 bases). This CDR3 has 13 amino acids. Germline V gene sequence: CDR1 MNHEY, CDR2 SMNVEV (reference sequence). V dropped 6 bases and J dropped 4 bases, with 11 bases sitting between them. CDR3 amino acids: CASSFIGADTQYF. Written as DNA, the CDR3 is TGTGCCAGCAGCTTTATAGGGGCAGATACGCAGTATTTT.

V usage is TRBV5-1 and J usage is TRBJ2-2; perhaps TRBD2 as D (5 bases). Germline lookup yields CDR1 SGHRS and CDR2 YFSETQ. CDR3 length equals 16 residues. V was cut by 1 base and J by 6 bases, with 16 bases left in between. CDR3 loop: CASSLSDVAGAGELFF. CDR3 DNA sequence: TGCGCCAGCAGCTTGAGTGATGTAGCCGGGGCCGGGGAGCTGTTTTTT.

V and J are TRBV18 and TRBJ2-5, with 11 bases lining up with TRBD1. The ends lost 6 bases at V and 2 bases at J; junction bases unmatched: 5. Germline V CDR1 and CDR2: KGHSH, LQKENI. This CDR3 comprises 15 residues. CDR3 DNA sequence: TGTGCCAGCTCTCCGGGACAGGGGGTACAAGAGACCCAGTACTTC. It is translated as CASSPGQGVQETQYF.

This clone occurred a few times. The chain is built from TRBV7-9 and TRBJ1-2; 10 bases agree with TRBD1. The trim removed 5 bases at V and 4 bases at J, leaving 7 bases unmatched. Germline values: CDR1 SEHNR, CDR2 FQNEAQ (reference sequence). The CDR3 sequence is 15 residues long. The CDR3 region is CASSVGQGGGYGYTF. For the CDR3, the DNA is TGTGCCAGCAGCGTCGGACAGGGGGGAGGCTATGGCTACACCTTC.

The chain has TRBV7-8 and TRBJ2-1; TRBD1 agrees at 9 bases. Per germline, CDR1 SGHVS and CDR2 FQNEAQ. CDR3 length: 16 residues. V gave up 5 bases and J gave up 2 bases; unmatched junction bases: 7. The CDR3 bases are TGTGCCAGCAGCCGGGCGGGACAGGGCGCCTACAATGAGCAGTTCTTC. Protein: CASSRAGQGAYNEQFF.